These 20 T cell receptor beta chains were all obtained from the same sample, sequenced in a study of T cells after yellow fever vaccination. One entry per CDR3 protein, called by TCRdb with MiXCR from the 5' RACE reads. Among over 120,000 distinct CDR3 sequences listed, around 6.3% were seen once. The source material was CD4+ T cells sorted from PBMCs, sampled 10 days after the yellow fever booster vaccination. These receptors were taken from a man aged 25 to 40 who received the YFV17D yellow fever vaccine.

A word on this clonotype: A much larger clone sits a single nucleotide away, making a read error possible. The gene calls are TRBV7-2 and TRBJ2-5; D possibly uses TRBD1 or TRBD2 (5 bases each). V lost 11 bases, J lost 2 bases, and 15 bases lay in between. Germline assignment: CDR1 SGHTA and CDR2 FQGNSA. The CDR3 length is 13 residues. The CDR3 sequence is CAGTTGLQETQYF. The CDR3 DNA follows: TGTGCCGGCACCACGGGGCTTCAAGAGACCCAGTACTTC.

J is TRBJ2-5 and V is TRBV5-1; 7 bases fit TRBD1. The CDR3 is 15 residues long. CDR1 and CDR2 (germline): SGHRS, YFSETQ. J lost 2 bases, V lost 0 bases, and 4 bases had no gene match. In DNA form, the CDR3 reads TGCGCCAGCAGCTTGGAACCAGGGGGACAAGAGACCCAGTACTTC. Translating it yields CASSLEPGGQETQYF.

This clonotype appeared many times. The rearrangement links TRBV20-1 to TRBJ2-1; D not resolved. From germline, CDR1 is DFQATT and CDR2 SNEGSKA (reference sequence). Trimming took off 6 bases at V and 10 bases at J, with 16 bases between the two ends. The CDR3 is 12 residues long. Here the CDR3 reads CSARRTLSEQFF. CDR3 bases: TGCAGTGCAAGAAGAACCCTAAGCGAGCAGTTCTTC.

This clonotype was seen at least ten times. The chain is built from TRBV7-6 and TRBJ2-1; TRBD1 aligns across 12 bases. CDR1 is SGHVS and CDR2 is FNYEAQ in the germline V gene. V shed 5 bases, J shed 7 bases, and the junction held 18 bases outside the gene matches. The CDR3 totals 19 residues. DNA for the CDR3: TGTGCCAGCAGCCTGGGACAGGGGGCTGGCATCAGGTCAGTGAATGAGCAGTTCTTC. Its translation is CASSLGQGAGIRSVNEQFF. Together with reference TRBV7-6 and TRBJ2-1, the CDR3 gives the full variable domain: GAGVSQSPRYKVTKRGQDVALRCDPISGHVSLYWYRQALGQGPEFLTYFNYEAQQDKSGLPNDRFSAERPEGSISTLTIQRTEQRDSAMYRCASSLGQGAGIRSVNEQFFGPGTRLTVL.

This clonotype has ten or more counts. The chain joins TRBV20-1 to TRBJ2-1; 7 positions agree with TRBD2. The germline gives CDR1 DFQATT, CDR2 SNEGSKA (reference sequence). J gave up 0 bases and V 6 bases, and 5 bases lay outside the gene matches. The CDR3 extends over 14 amino acids. The CDR3 loop reads CSAKRGPSYNEQFF. DNA of the CDR3: TGCAGTGCAAAGCGGGGCCCCTCCTACAATGAGCAGTTCTTC.

This clonotype was found many times. The chain combines TRBV7-2 with TRBJ2-7; 8 bases are a match to TRBD2. Germline V gene data show CDR1 as SGHTA and CDR2 as FQGNSA. J was trimmed by 1 base and V by 1 base; bases with no gene match: 3. The CDR3 is made up of 15 amino acids. The CDR3 sequence: CASSLGSGASYEQYF. CDR3 bases: TGTGCCAGCAGCTTAGGTAGCGGGGCATCCTACGAGCAGTACTTC.

Ten or more counts support this clonotype. The chain employs TRBV7-3 and TRBJ1-1; unclear D gene. The CDR3 is 15 amino acids. V was pared by 1 base and J by 4 bases, with 13 bases between. Germline CDR1 is SGHTA and CDR2 is FQGTGA. Here the CDR3 DNA reads TGTGCCAGCAGCTTAAAAGGAGGCAGTACCACTGAAGCTTTCTTT. Translating it yields CASSLKGGSTTEAFF.

This clonotype showed up many times. The chain couples TRBV20-1 to TRBJ1-5; D perhaps matches TRBD1 (5 bases). Germline CDR1 is DFQATT and CDR2 is SNEGSKA (reference sequence). The CDR3 is made up of 16 amino acids. Trimming took 3 bases from V and 0 from J, leaving 15 bases between them. The CDR3: CSASPGHRISNQPQHF. DNA for the CDR3: TGCAGTGCTAGCCCTGGACACCGAATTAGCAATCAGCCCCAGCATTTT.

This clonotype has ten or more counts. The rearrangement uses TRBV7-2 and TRBJ2-5; a possible D gene is TRBD2 (6 bases). The CDR3 is made up of 15 amino acids. With 5 bases removed from V and 2 bases from J, the gap between germline ends came to 15 bases. Germline V gene lookup returns CDR1 SGHTA and CDR2 FQGNSA. CDR3 protein: CASSPRRDWQETQYF. The DNA of the CDR3 is TGTGCCAGCAGCCCCCGGCGGGACTGGCAAGAGACCCAGTACTTC.

This clonotype was picked up many times. The CDR3 sequence is CASSPGQTGANVLTF. The DNA for the CDR3 is TGCGCCAGCAGCCCGGGACAGACCGGGGCCAACGTCCTGACTTTC. The chain uses TRBV5-1 and TRBJ2-6; TRBD1 matches 7 bases. The CDR3 is 15 amino acids. Per the germline V gene, CDR1 is SGHRS and CDR2 is YFSETQ. V dropped 4 bases and J dropped 4; count of bases not matched to a gene: 5.

This clonotype was detected only a few times. This chain connects TRBV30 to TRBJ2-5, with D hard to call. Germline V gene data show CDR1 as GTSNPN and CDR2 as SVGIG (reference sequence). The germline V and J ends were trimmed by 4 bases and 5 bases, with 14 bases remaining between them. The CDR3 consists of 13 residues. The CDR3 region is CAWTPAPRETQYF. The CDR3 coding sequence is TGTGCCTGGACCCCGGCCCCGAGGGAGACCCAGTACTTC.

This clonotype came up a few times. The V and J genes are TRBV5-1 and TRBJ2-1; TRBD1 agrees at 11 bases. This CDR3 is built from 13 residues. With 4 bases clipped from V and 9 bases from J, the junction kept 3 bases outside the gene matches. Germline V lookup: CDR1 SGHRS, CDR2 YFSETQ. The CDR3 region is CASSEGTGGEQFF. CDR3 nucleotide sequence: TGCGCCAGCAGCGAAGGGACAGGGGGTGAGCAGTTCTTC. Drawing the rest from reference TRBV5-1 and TRBJ2-1, the complete variable domain is KAGVTQTPRYLIKTRGQQVTLSCSPISGHRSVSWYQQTPGQGLQFLFEYFSETQRNKGNFPGRFSGRQFSNSRSEMNVSTLELGDSALYLCASSEGTGGEQFFGPGTRLTVL.

This clonotype was seen many times. This chain links TRBV9 with TRBJ2-7; 10 nucleotides agree with TRBD2. V was pared by 7 bases and J by 1 base, with 5 bases of the junction left unmatched. The CDR3 has 14 residues. Germline CDR1 and CDR2: SGDLS and YYNGEE. This CDR3 reads CASASTSGSYEQYF. CDR3 in DNA: TGTGCCAGCGCGTCGACTAGCGGGTCCTACGAGCAGTACTTC.

A few counts support this clonotype. V is TRBV5-4 and J is TRBJ2-7; D tentatively fits TRBD1 or TRBD2 (5 bases each). CDR3 size: 16 residues. V was trimmed by 3 bases and J by 0 bases, leaving 16 bases between them. The germline V gene encodes CDR1 SGHNT and CDR2 YYREEE (reference sequence). CDR3 amino acids: CASSSARDRSSYEQYF. The CDR3 bases are TGTGCCAGCAGCTCCGCAAGGGACCGGAGCTCCTACGAGCAGTACTTC.

This clonotype was seen many times. This chain connects TRBV12-3 or TRBV12-4 to TRBJ2-3; D call uncertain. The CDR3 runs 14 residues. The germline V and J ends were trimmed by 4 bases and 2 bases, with 10 bases remaining between them. CDR3 coding DNA: TGTGCCAGCAGTTCTAGGGCTTCCACAGATACGCAGTATTTT. Translated: CASSSRASTDTQYF.

This clonotype was counted at least ten times. J is TRBJ2-1 and V is TRBV11-2; 8 bases match TRBD2. The CDR3 is 12 residues long. Germline V gene sequence: CDR1 SGHAT, CDR2 FQNNGV. The V and J ends lost 6 bases and 13 bases, in that order; junction bases with no gene match: 8. The CDR3: CASRQPREGQFF. The CDR3 DNA sequence: TGTGCCAGCAGGCAACCTCGGGAGGGTCAGTTCTTC. The full variable domain, in which reference TRBV11-2 and TRBJ2-1 provide the parts outside the CDR3, is EAGVAQSPRYKIIEKRQSVAFWCNPISGHATLYWYQQILGQGPKLLIQFQNNGVVDDSQLPKDRFSAERLKGVDSTLKIQPAKLEDSAVYLCASRQPREGQFFGPGTRLTVL.

This clonotype appeared many times. The chain employs TRBV7-8 and TRBJ1-5; D possibly corresponds to TRBD1 (5 bases). Germline assignment: CDR1 SGHVS and CDR2 FQNEAQ. This CDR3 is 16 amino acids long. Trimming pared 7 bases from V and 6 bases from J, leaving 22 bases between. The CDR3: CASTLWGTPTGQPQHF. The CDR3 DNA reads TGTGCCAGCACACTTTGGGGGACCCCCACAGGTCAGCCCCAGCATTTT.

This clonotype has a count of ten or more. V is TRBV6-5 and J is TRBJ2-7; 8 bases line up with TRBD1. The length of the CDR3 is 14 residues. V dropped 6 bases and J dropped 3; count of bases not matched to a gene: 7. Germline V lookup: CDR1 MNHEY, CDR2 SVGAGI. CDR3 protein: CASRKTGTGYEQYF. The CDR3 DNA follows: TGTGCCAGCAGAAAAACCGGGACAGGCTACGAGCAGTACTTC.

This clonotype was recorded at least ten times. This sequence joins TRBV21-1 and TRBJ2-5; TRBD1, the table's D call, was not compared with the DNA. TRBV21-1 is flagged as a pseudogene. The CDR3 runs to 15 residues. The CDR3 DNA reads TGTGCCAGCAGCTCCTGGCCGGGGGTCCAAGAGACCCAGTACTTC. This encodes CASSSWPGVQETQYF.

This clonotype was seen many times. The gene calls are TRBV5-4 and TRBJ2-2, with 10 positions matching TRBD2. From germline, CDR1 is SGHNT and CDR2 YYREEE (reference sequence). Unmatched junction bases numbered 9, after V lost 3 bases and J lost 7 bases. This CDR3 has 16 residues. The CDR3 nucleotides are TGTGCCAGCAGCTGGGGACTAGCGAATGGGAACGGGGAGCTGTTTTTT. Protein product: CASSWGLANGNGELFF. The full variable domain, rest sourced from reference TRBV5-4 and TRBJ2-2, is ETGVTQSPTHLIKTRGQQVTLRCSSQSGHNTVSWYQQALGQGPQFIFQYYREEENGRGNFPPRFSGLQFPNYSSELNVNALELDDSALYLCASSWGLANGNGELFFGEGSRLTVL.